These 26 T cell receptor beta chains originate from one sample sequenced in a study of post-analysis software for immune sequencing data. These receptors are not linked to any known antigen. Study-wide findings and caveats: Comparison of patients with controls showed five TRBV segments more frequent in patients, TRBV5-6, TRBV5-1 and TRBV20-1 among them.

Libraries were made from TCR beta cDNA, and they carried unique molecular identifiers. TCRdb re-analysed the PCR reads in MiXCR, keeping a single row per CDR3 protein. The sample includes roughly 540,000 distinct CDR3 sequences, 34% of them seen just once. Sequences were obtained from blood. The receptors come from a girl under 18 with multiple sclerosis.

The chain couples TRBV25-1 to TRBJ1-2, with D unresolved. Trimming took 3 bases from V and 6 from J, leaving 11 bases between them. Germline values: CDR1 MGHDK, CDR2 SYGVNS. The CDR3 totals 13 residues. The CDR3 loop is CASSDGTWDGYTF. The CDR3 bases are TGTGCCAGCAGTGACGGCACCTGGGATGGCTACACCTTC.

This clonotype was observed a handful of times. The DNA of the CDR3 is TGTGCCAGCAGCGTGACTAGCGGGGTCTCCTACAATGAGCAGTTCTTC. Its translation is CASSVTSGVSYNEQFF. The chain carries TRBV9 and TRBJ2-1, with 11 bases lining up with TRBD2. The CDR3 has 16 amino acids. CDR1 is SGDLS, CDR2 YYNGEE, per germline. V trimming: 2 bases; J trimming: 0 bases; junction bases outside the gene matches: 1.

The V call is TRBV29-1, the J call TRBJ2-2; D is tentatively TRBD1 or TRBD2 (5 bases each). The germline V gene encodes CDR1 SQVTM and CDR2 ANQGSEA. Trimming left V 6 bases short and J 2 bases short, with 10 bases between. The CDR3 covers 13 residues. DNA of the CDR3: TGCAGCGTCGGGACCTATAACACCGGGGAGCTGTTTTTT. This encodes CSVGTYNTGELFF.

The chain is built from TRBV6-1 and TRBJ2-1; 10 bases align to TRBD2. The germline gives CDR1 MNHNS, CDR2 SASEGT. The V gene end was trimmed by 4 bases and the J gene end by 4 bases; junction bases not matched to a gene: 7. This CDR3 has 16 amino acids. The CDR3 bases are TGTGCCAGCAGTGTTAGATTAGCGGGGGGTTACAATGAGCAGTTCTTC. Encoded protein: CASSVRLAGGYNEQFF.

The CDR3 coding sequence is TGCGCCAGCAGTGAGTCCGTGGGGGGGCCGATCAATGAGCAGTTCTTC. Translation: CASSESVGGPINEQFF. The J gene is TRBJ2-1, the V gene TRBV10-1; maybe TRBD2 (7 bases). The CDR3 loop spans 16 amino acids. V lost 0 bases, J lost 6 bases, and 15 bases lay in between. Germline V CDR1 and CDR2: WNHNN, SYGVQD (reference sequence).

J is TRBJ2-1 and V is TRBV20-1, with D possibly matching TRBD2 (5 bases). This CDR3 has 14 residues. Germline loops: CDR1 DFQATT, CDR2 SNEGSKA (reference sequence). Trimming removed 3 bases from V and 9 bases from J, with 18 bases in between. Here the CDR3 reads CSASANSGVGEQFF. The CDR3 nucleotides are TGCAGTGCTAGCGCCAATTCCGGGGTAGGTGAGCAGTTCTTC.

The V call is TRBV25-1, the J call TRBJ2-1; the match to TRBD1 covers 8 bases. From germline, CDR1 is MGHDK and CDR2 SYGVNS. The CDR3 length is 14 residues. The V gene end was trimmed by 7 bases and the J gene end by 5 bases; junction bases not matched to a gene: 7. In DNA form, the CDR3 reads TGTGCCAGCATCCCCGGGACAGGCAACAATGAGCAGTTCTTC. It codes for CASIPGTGNNEQFF.

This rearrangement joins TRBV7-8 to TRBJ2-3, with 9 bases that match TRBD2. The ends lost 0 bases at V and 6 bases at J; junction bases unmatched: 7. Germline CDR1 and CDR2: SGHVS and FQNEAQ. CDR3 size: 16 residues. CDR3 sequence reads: CASSLALSGGTDTQYF. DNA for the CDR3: TGTGCCAGCAGCTTAGCCCTTAGCGGGGGTACGGATACGCAGTATTTT. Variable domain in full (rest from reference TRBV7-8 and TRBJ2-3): GAGVSQSPRYKVAKRGQDVALRCDPISGHVSLFWYQQALGQGPEFLTYFQNEAQLDKSGLPSDRFFAERPEGSVSTLKIQRTQQEDSAVYLCASSLALSGGTDTQYFGPGTRLTVL.

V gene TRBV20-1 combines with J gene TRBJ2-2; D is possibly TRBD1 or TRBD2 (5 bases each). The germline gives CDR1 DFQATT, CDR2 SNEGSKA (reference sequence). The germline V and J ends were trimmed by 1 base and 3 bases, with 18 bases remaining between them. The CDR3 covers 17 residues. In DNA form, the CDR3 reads TGCAGTGCTAGAGCCCCTTTGGGACGGGGTGACACCGGGGAGCTGTTTTTT. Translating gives CSARAPLGRGDTGELFF.

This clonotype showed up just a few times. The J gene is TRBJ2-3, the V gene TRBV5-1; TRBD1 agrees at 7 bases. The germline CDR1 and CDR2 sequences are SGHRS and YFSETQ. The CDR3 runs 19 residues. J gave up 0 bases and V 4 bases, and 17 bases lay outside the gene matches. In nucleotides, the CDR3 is TGCGCCAGCAGCCAGACACCTCTAACAGGGGCTGGAAGCACAGATACGCAGTATTTT. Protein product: CASSQTPLTGAGSTDTQYF.

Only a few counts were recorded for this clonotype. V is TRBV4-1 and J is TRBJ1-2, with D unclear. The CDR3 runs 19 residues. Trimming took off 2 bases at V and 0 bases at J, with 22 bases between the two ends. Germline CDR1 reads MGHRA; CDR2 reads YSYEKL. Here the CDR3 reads CASSQPTAGAGISNYGYTF. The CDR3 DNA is TGCGCCAGCAGCCAACCTACGGCCGGTGCGGGGATATCTAACTATGGCTACACCTTC.

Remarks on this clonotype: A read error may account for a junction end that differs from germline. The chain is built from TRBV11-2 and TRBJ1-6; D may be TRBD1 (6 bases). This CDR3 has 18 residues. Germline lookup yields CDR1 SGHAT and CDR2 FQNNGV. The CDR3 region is CASRPGGARGQGNSPPHF. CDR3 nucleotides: TGTGCCAGCAGACCCGGCGGCGCCCGGGGGCAGGGGAATTCACCCCCCCACTTT.

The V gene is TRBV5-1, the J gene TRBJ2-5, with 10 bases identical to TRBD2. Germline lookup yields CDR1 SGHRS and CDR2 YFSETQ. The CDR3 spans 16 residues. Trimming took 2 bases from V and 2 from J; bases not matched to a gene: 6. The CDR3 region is CASSLSGGAGQETQYF. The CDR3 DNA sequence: TGCGCCAGCAGCTTAAGCGGGGGGGCCGGGCAAGAGACCCAGTACTTC.

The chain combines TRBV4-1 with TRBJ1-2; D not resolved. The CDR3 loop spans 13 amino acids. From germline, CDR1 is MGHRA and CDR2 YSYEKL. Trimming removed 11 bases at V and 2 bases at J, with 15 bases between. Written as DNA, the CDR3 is TGCGCCGGCCGTGACGGGCGGAACTATGGCTACACCTTC. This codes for CAGRDGRNYGYTF.

The CDR3 DNA is TGCGCCAGCAGCCTAGATCCCTGGGAAGCTTGGAAAGAGCAGTTCTTC. It codes for CASSLDPWEAWKEQFF. V gene TRBV5-1 combines with J gene TRBJ2-1; D unclear. This CDR3 region has 16 residues. The germline V gene encodes CDR1 SGHRS and CDR2 YFSETQ. Between the trimmed V and J ends, which lost 4 bases and 10 bases, there was a span of 24 bases.

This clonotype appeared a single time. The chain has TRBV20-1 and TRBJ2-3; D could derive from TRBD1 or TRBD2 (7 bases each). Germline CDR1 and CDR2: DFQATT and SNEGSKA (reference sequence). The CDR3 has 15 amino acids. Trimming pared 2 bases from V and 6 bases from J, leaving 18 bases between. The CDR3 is CSARRDRYGRDTQYF. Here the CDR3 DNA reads TGCAGTGCTAGAAGGGACAGATACGGGAGGGATACGCAGTATTTT.

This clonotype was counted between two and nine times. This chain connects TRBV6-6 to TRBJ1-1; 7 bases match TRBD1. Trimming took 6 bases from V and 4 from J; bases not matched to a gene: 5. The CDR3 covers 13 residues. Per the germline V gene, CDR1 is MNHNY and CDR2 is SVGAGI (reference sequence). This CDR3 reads CASSITGVTEAFF. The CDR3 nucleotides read TGTGCCAGCAGCATAACAGGGGTCACTGAAGCTTTCTTT.

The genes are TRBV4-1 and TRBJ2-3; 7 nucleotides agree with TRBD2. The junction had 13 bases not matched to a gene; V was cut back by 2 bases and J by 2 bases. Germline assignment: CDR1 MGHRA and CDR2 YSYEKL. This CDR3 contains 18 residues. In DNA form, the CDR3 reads TGCGCCAGCAGCCAAACCCCGGTAACGGGGGGTTCCACAGATACGCAGTATTTT. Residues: CASSQTPVTGGSTDTQYF.

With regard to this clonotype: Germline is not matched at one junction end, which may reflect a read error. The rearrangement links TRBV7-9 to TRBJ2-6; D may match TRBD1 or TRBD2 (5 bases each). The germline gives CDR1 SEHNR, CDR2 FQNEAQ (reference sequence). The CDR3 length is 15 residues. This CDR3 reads CASSHGVAGASVLTF. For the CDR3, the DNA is TGTGCCAGCAGCCACGGGGTGGCTGGGGCCAGCGTCCTGACTTTC.

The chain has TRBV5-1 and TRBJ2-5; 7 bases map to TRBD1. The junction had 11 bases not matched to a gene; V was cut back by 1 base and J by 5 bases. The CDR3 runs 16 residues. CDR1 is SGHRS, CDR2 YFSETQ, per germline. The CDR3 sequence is CASSLTPLTGSETQYF. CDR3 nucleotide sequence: TGCGCCAGCAGCTTGACCCCATTGACAGGGTCGGAGACCCAGTACTTC. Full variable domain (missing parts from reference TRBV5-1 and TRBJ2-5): KAGVTQTPRYLIKTRGQQVTLSCSPISGHRSVSWYQQTPGQGLQFLFEYFSETQRNKGNFPGRFSGRQFSNSRSEMNVSTLELGDSALYLCASSLTPLTGSETQYFGPGTRLLVL.

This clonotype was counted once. The CDR3 is CASSLIGGGVSYNEQFF. The CDR3 DNA reads TGTGCCAGCAGTTTGATCGGCGGGGGGGTCTCCTACAATGAGCAGTTCTTC. The chain links TRBV28 to TRBJ2-1; 9 bases fit TRBD2. CDR3 length: 17 amino acids. Per the germline V gene, CDR1 is MDHEN and CDR2 is SYDVKM. The junction had 6 bases not matched to a gene; V was cut back by 3 bases and J by 0 bases.

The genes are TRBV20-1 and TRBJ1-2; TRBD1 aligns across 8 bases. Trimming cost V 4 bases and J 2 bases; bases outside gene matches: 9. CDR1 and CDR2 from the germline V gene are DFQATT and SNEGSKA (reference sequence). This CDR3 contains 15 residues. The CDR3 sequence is CSAIEDGTGNYGYTF. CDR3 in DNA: TGCAGTGCTATAGAGGACGGGACAGGCAACTATGGCTACACCTTC.

CDR3 bases: TGTGCCAGCAGCCTCTACTTCCCGACTAGCGGGGGGCCCTACGAGCAGTACTTC. Its translation: CASSLYFPTSGGPYEQYF. This rearrangement joins TRBV5-5 to TRBJ2-7, with 13 bases fitting TRBD2. After removal of 4 bases from V and 2 bases from J, the junction contained 12 bases not matched to a gene. The germline V gene encodes CDR1 SGHKS and CDR2 YYEKEE (reference sequence). This CDR3 has 18 amino acids. Based on the CDR3 plus reference TRBV5-5 and TRBJ2-7, the full variable domain is DAGVTQSPTHLIKTRGQQVTLRCSPISGHKSVSWYQQVLGQGPQFIFQYYEKEERGRGNFPDRFSARQFPNYSSELNVNALLLGDSALYLCASSLYFPTSGGPYEQYFGPGTRLTVT.

This CDR3 reads CASSDLGLAGGETQYF. CDR3 bases: TGTGCCAGCAGTGACTTGGGGCTAGCGGGGGGAGAGACCCAGTACTTC. The rearrangement uses TRBV2 and TRBJ2-5; TRBD2 matches 11 bases. V was clipped by 3 bases and J by 4 bases; unmatched bases: 7. Germline V gene sequence: CDR1 SNHLY, CDR2 FYNNEI. This CDR3 has 16 residues.

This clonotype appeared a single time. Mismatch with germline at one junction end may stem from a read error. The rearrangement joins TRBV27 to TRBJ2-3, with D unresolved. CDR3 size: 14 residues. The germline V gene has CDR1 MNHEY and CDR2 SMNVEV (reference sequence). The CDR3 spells CATQNTASTDAQYF. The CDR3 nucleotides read TGTGCCACCCAAAATACGGCCAGCACAGATGCGCAGTATTTT.

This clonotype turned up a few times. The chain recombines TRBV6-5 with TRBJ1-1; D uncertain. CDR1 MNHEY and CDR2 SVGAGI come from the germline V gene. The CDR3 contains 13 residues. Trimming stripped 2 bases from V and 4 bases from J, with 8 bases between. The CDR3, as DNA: TGTGCCAGCAGTTACGAGGAGAGCACTGAAGCTTTCTTT. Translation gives CASSYEESTEAFF.